The 17 T cell receptor beta chains presented below share a single source sample, sequenced in a study of T cell changes during pregnancy in multiple sclerosis. Assay: immunoSEQ multiplex PCR; the TCRdb copy retains only in-frame clones and omits some. This table has under 50,000 clones, 80% to 90% appearing once. Sequenced material: CD4+ T cells from peripheral blood mononuclear cells, taken after pregnancy. The receptors derive from a female donor with multiple sclerosis, enrolled in a pregnancy study.

The CDR3 DNA sequence: TGTGCCAGCAGCGTAGCGGCGGGTGAGACCCAGTACTTC. Translated, it gives CASSVAAGETQYF. The V and J genes are TRBV9 and TRBJ2-5; tentatively, D is TRBD2 (5 bases). V dropped 0 bases and J dropped 5 bases, with 8 bases sitting between them. The germline CDR1 and CDR2 sequences are SGDLS and YYNGEE. This CDR3 spans 13 amino acids.

The chain joins TRBV11-2 to TRBJ2-1; 10 positions match TRBD2. Germline-derived CDR1 and CDR2 are SGHAT and FQNNGV. V was clipped by 0 bases and J by 6 bases; unmatched bases: 5. The CDR3 totals 16 residues. In DNA, the CDR3 is TGTGCCAGCAGCTTAGAGCCCAGCGGGAGGGCCAATGAGCAGTTCTTC. It yields the protein CASSLEPSGRANEQFF.

V is TRBV18 and J is TRBJ1-1; D may be TRBD1 (6 bases). This CDR3 contains 16 residues. V lost 2 bases and J 3 bases, leaving 16 bases between the germline ends. The germline V gene has CDR1 KGHSH and CDR2 LQKENI. Here the CDR3 DNA reads TGTGCCAGCTCACCATTCCCGGGGGGGCTGGACACTGAAGCTTTCTTT. Translation gives CASSPFPGGLDTEAFF. Based on the CDR3 plus reference TRBV18 and TRBJ1-1, the full variable domain is NAGVMQNPRHLVRRRGQEARLRCSPMKGHSHVYWYRQLPEEGLKFMVYLQKENIIDESGMPKERFSAEFPKEGPSILRIQQVVRGDSAAYFCASSPFPGGLDTEAFFGQGTRLTVV.

This CDR3 reads CASSTDRNALFYGYTF. The CDR3 DNA is TGTGCCAGTAGTACCGACAGGAACGCCCTTTTCTATGGCTACACCTTC. The V call is TRBV19, the J call TRBJ1-2; D is perhaps TRBD1 (6 bases). This CDR3 has 16 residues. The germline CDR1 and CDR2 sequences are LNHDA and SQIVND (reference sequence). Trimming shortened V by 4 bases and J by 4 bases, and 19 bases separated the two germline ends.

The V and J genes are TRBV19 and TRBJ1-5; unclear D gene. The germline V and J ends were trimmed by 4 bases and 6 bases, with 19 bases remaining between them. CDR1 and CDR2 (germline): LNHDA, SQIVND (reference sequence). This CDR3 comprises 16 residues. CDR3 in amino acids: CASSTQDPSEGQPQHF. CDR3 DNA sequence: TGTGCCAGTAGTACCCAGGACCCCAGTGAGGGTCAGCCCCAGCATTTT.

This sequence joins TRBV28 and TRBJ1-2; TRBD1 might be the D (5 bases). The CDR3 length is 15 residues. Trimming shortened V by 3 bases and J by 4 bases, and 15 bases separated the two germline ends. Germline CDR1 and CDR2: MDHEN and SYDVKM. CDR3 DNA sequence: TGTGCCAGCAGTTTGGGAGCCGCCGGGGGCTATGGCTACACCTTC. Translated, it gives CASSLGAAGGYGYTF.

The J gene is TRBJ2-7, the V gene TRBV18; no firm D call. The V end was cut by 2 bases, the J end by 1 base, with 12 bases between. The CDR3 has 15 residues. Germline V gene data show CDR1 as KGHSH and CDR2 as LQKENI. The CDR3 nucleotides are TGTGCCAGCTCACCAGGGCGACCTACTTCCTACGAGCAGTACTTC. This sequence encodes CASSPGRPTSYEQYF.

The gene calls are TRBV5-1 and TRBJ1-6; D is unresolved. From germline, CDR1 is SGHRS and CDR2 YFSETQ. With 3 bases removed from V and 10 bases from J, the gap between germline ends came to 20 bases. This CDR3 region has 16 residues. CDR3 residues: CASSSGASDLGSPLHF. CDR3 coding DNA: TGCGCCAGCAGCTCCGGAGCCTCGGATCTCGGATCACCCCTCCACTTT.

The CDR3: CASTSGGGYNEQFF. The DNA for the CDR3 is TGCGCCAGCACTAGCGGGGGGGGGTACAATGAGCAGTTCTTC. The chain couples TRBV5-1 to TRBJ2-1; 12 bases map to TRBD2. Germline V lookup: CDR1 SGHRS, CDR2 YFSETQ. The CDR3 contains 14 residues. V dropped 6 bases and J dropped 4; count of bases not matched to a gene: 2.

The chain uses TRBV5-1 and TRBJ2-3; 9 nucleotides align to TRBD2. This CDR3 has 15 residues. Germline V gene sequence: CDR1 SGHRS, CDR2 YFSETQ. V shed 1 base and J 3 bases; nucleotides not matched to a gene: 3. This CDR3 is CASSLKLAGTDTQYF. CDR3 sequence (DNA): TGCGCCAGCAGCTTGAAACTAGCGGGTACAGATACGCAGTATTTT.

The chain carries TRBV2 and TRBJ2-3; 8 bases are a match to TRBD2. V trimming: 6 bases; J trimming: 1 base; junction bases outside the gene matches: 9. The CDR3 runs 16 residues. The germline V gene encodes CDR1 SNHLY and CDR2 FYNNEI. CDR3 nucleotide sequence: TGTGCCAGCAGACATAGGACTAGCCCGGGCACAGATACGCAGTATTTT. As protein: CASRHRTSPGTDTQYF.

There are a few counts of this clone. This chain links TRBV29-1 with TRBJ1-1; 11 positions match TRBD1. V shed 3 bases, J shed 4 bases, and the junction held 10 bases outside the gene matches. Per the germline V gene, CDR1 is SQVTM and CDR2 is ANQGSEA. There are 16 residues in the CDR3. This CDR3 is CSVDPGQGAISTEAFF. The CDR3 DNA reads TGCAGCGTTGATCCTGGACAGGGGGCTATCTCCACTGAAGCTTTCTTT. Full variable domain (remainder filled in from reference TRBV29-1 and TRBJ1-1): SAVISQKPSRDICQRGTSLTIQCQVDSQVTMMFWYRQQPGQSLTLIATANQGSEATYESGFVIDKFPISRPNLTFSTLTVSNMSPEDSSIYLCSVDPGQGAISTEAFFGQGTRLTVV.

The chain is built from TRBV30 and TRBJ2-2; 8 bases agree with TRBD1. Trimming cost V 4 bases and J 6 bases; bases outside gene matches: 7. The CDR3 has 14 residues. Per the germline V gene, CDR1 is GTSNPN and CDR2 is SVGIG (reference sequence). The CDR3: CAWNRRGQAGELFF. The CDR3 DNA reads as TGTGCCTGGAATCGCAGGGGGCAGGCCGGGGAGCTGTTTTTT.

V is TRBV5-1 and J is TRBJ2-6, with D unresolved. Germline values: CDR1 SGHRS, CDR2 YFSETQ. Trimming removed 2 bases at V and 4 bases at J, with 10 bases between. CDR3 length: 15 residues. CDR3 residues: CASSFIASGANVLTF. CDR3 DNA sequence: TGCGCCAGCAGCTTTATCGCGTCAGGGGCCAACGTCCTGACTTTC.

There are a few counts of this clone. Other DNA sequences within the sample encode an identical CDR3. The rearrangement links TRBV9 to TRBJ1-1; the D is unclear. The V end was cut by 1 base, the J end by 0 bases, with 4 bases between. Germline CDR1 reads SGDLS; CDR2 reads YYNGEE. This CDR3 spans 13 amino acids. CDR3 bases: TGTGCCAGCAGCGTATCAATGAACACTGAAGCTTTCTTT. This translates into CASSVSMNTEAFF. The entire variable domain, with the rest obtained from reference TRBV9 and TRBJ1-1, is as follows: DSGVTQTPKHLITATGQRVTLRCSPRSGDLSVYWYQQSLDQGLQFLIQYYNGEERAKGNILERFSAQQFPDLHSELNLSSLELGDSALYFCASSVSMNTEAFFGQGTRLTVV.

V is TRBV7-3 and J is TRBJ2-1; a weak D match, TRBD1 (5 bases). The V gene's germline CDR1 is SGHTA and CDR2 FQGTGA. The CDR3 is 13 residues long. The germline V and J ends were trimmed by 5 bases and 1 base, with 6 bases remaining between them. CDR3 in DNA: TGTGCCAGCAGCCAGGGATCCTACAATGAGCAGTTCTTC. Encoded protein: CASSQGSYNEQFF.

This chain joins TRBV10-3 and TRBJ2-1; TRBD1 matches at 8 bases. V was clipped by 5 bases and J by 2 bases; unmatched bases: 8. The CDR3 sequence is 16 residues long. CDR1 is ENHRY and CDR2 is SYGVKD in the germline V gene. DNA of the CDR3: TGTGCCATCAGTCAAAGGACAGGGAGTACCTACAATGAGCAGTTCTTC. Encoded protein: CAISQRTGSTYNEQFF.